This TCR beta chain was obtained from a study of identical twins. The germline V gene encodes CDR1 LNHNV and CDR2 YYDKDF (reference sequence). The CDR3 sequence is 14 residues long. V was clipped by 5 bases and J by 5 bases, with 13 bases between them. Study outcomes and limitations: Twins' excess sharing was less marked for out-of-frame beta sequences.

Unique molecular identifiers were in the cDNA, with template-switch universal primer binding. One entry per CDR3 protein, called by TCRdb with MiXCR from the 5' RACE reads. The table includes just under 650,000 distinct CDR3 sequences, about 7.6% detected once. As regards this clonotype: No antigen is known for it.

Separately, the same data were catalogued under a study of yellow fever vaccine responses in identical twins.

The specimen was PBMCs. V usage is TRBV15 and J usage is TRBJ2-1, with a possible D match to TRBD1 (6 bases). The clonotype comes from a woman aged 18-35 years in good health. The CDR3, as DNA: TGTGCCACCAGCGGATTAGACAGGAACAATGAGCAGTTCTTC. Its protein product is CATSGLDRNNEQFF. The full variable domain, with the rest looked up from reference TRBV15 and TRBJ2-1, is DAMVIQNPRYQVTQFGKPVTLSCSQTLNHNVMYWYQQKSSQAPKLLFHYYDKDFNNEADTPDNFQSRRPNTSFCFLDIRSPGLGDTAMYLCATSGLDRNNEQFFGPGTRLTVL.